This note documents a single T cell receptor (beta chain) sequence. A single count supports this clone. This clone's antigen is unknown. No base-level quality is on record; no much larger clone is a single base apart. Receptors were amplified or captured by the immunoSEQ multiplex PCR assay. For the multiplex PCR, a mixture combining 60 forward primers for TCR Vbeta segments and 13 reverse primers for TCR Jbeta segments was used. The CDR3 region of rearranged TCR beta genes was amplified from genomic DNA with a multiplex PCR assay. Amplified TCR beta libraries were sequenced as 87-base-pair reads on the Illumina HiSeq System. Regarding the original processing steps: In a later analysis, tens of millions of unique TCR beta chains were counted across the roughly 610 repertoires, and roughly 10 million of these chains were shared by at least two donors. To remove PCR and sequencing errors, raw reads were error-corrected and collapsed into unique sequences using a nearest-neighbor algorithm that merged closely related sequences. To assign V, D and J gene segments, CDR3 sequences were aligned to IMGT reference sequences. For a sequence to be retained, a match of at least six nucleotides to both a V gene segment and a J gene segment was required. Rearrangements were called productive when the CDR3 lacked stop codons and stayed in frame with V and J; all others were non-productive. Following IMGT convention, CDR3 was defined as the stretch from the second conserved V-encoded cysteine to the conserved J-encoded phenylalanine. The earlier analysis of around 640 of the donors excluded sequences that lacked an unambiguous match to a single V gene segment. An earlier analysis of about 590 of the donors classified V segments as functional when productive rearrangements were above 56.7% and as segregating when the standard deviation between donors was above 5%. A statistical classification framework was built to diagnose cytomegalovirus status from the catalog of TCR beta chain sequences. A later analysis assigned V and J genes by comparing TCR nucleotide sequences with IMGT/GENE-DB human TR gene sequences. Using the TCRdist pipeline, a later analysis assigned CDR3 sequences along with most-parsimonious VDJ recombination scenarios. In a later analysis, every TCR beta chain was defined by the combination of its CDR3 amino acid sequence and its V-gene family, and reads without a unique V-gene family were dropped. To address suspected cross-contamination and a sequencing artifact, a later analysis removed a few hundred highly shared, low-generation-probability nucleotide sequences. In a later analysis, a clonal expansion index for each public chain was calculated from normalized within-repertoire ranks of inferred template counts. Generation probabilities in a later analysis came from a VDJ recombination model fitted to out-of-frame rearrangements, and those results were checked against IGoR. In a later analysis, hypergeometric tests were used to score TCR-TCR, TCR-HLA and TCR-CMV co-occurrence, with a repertoire-size bias correction applied to TCR pairs. In a later analysis, false discovery rates were estimated by permuting HLA or CMV assignments 20 times. In a later analysis, co-occurring TCRs were grouped using DBSCAN, and TCRdist sequence similarity was added for clustering within HLA-allele-positive subsets. Repertoires with fewer than 30,000 or more than 120,000 public chains were left out of co-occurrence clustering, as were roughly five repertoires with anomalous nucleotide sharing. TCRdb mirrors the immuneACCESS table, restricted to in-frame sequences. Some clones are absent from its copies; in checked studies, under half trace to an unresolved V gene, and the reason for the others is unknown. V and J calls plus clone size are reproduced from that table; the DNA served to infer D and trimming. The sample table lists 250,000 to 350,000 clones, around 90% of them with a count of one. The ten largest make up less than 2.5% of the sample.

This sample was taken from a study of cytomegalovirus exposure and HLA in healthy donors (TCRdb year 2017). Concerning the study at large: In an earlier analysis of roughly 590 of the donors, approximately 260 Gb of sequence data and 100 million or so unique TCR beta sequences from approximately 180 million T cells were reported. Approximately 310 gigabases of sequencing data and 75 million to 85 million unique TCR sequences made up an early release that covered approximately 620 HLA-typed donors. Among the roughly 400 genotyped donors, about 83% belonged to the genetic ancestry cluster associated with self-reported Caucasian donors. The study aimed to test whether cataloging public T cell receptors could reveal signatures of past pathogen exposure. The T cell repertoires of under 750 subjects were profiled by immunosequencing and related to cytomegalovirus serostatus. Besides the first cohort of approximately 710 subjects, a separate validation cohort made up of roughly 120 different subjects was used. To predict cytomegalovirus infection status, the study combined high-throughput TCR immunosequencing, statistical association of individual TCRs with disease status, and machine learning. A later analysis re-examined previously published TCR beta repertoires from roughly 650 donors and added high-resolution HLA genotyping to investigate patterns of TCR occurrence. In the later analysis, no new phenotypic data were used to find candidate immune exposures; instead, reliance was placed on TCR beta sequences and their occurrence across donors. To decide whether each TCR beta V gene segment behaved as functional or pseudogenic, an earlier analysis of some 580 of the donors relied on high-throughput TCR beta sequencing. Donor age, sex, ethnicity and CMV serostatus were compiled alongside the repertoire data. A later genetic analysis used genome-wide SNP genotypes for about three fifths of the 666 donors, treating that subset as a discovery cohort. Every repertoire in the discovery cohort had been generated on one and the same sequencing platform. HLA typing included class I and class II loci at four-digit resolution. Typing coverage differed by locus: A, B, C, DRB1 and DQB1 were typed in about 620-640 donors, DQA1 in approximately 520, DPA1 in approximately 600, and DPB1 in 472. Roughly 5 DR-DQ haplotypes were handled as single units for association and clustering, since linkage in the cohort was strong. Among 350 to 400 genotyped donors of the cohort, an average of around 240,000 unique TCR beta nucleotide sequences were sequenced per donor, around 20% of them non-productive. The study at large found these results: The earlier analysis of approximately 540 of the donors excluded some 15 rarely observed V segments, including chromosome 9 orphons, because counts were too low. For the cohort, immune exposure information was limited to CMV serostatus. A later analysis associated some 17,000 TCR beta sequences with specific HLA alleles at a false discovery rate of 0.05. The study gave a list of around 170 TCR beta chains associated with cytomegalovirus. The classifier was reported to diagnose cytomegalovirus status with high specificity and sensitivity in both the original and validation cohorts. A cluster of highly shared sequence variants was judged likely to be a technical artifact of the sequencing pipeline. A further reported finding was that TCR beta sequences accurately predicted the HLA-A and HLA-B alleles for most subjects in the first cohort. V-gene and J-gene trimming of TCR beta chains was associated with a missense DCLRE1C variant in a later genetic analysis, and the association was replicated in an independent cohort. Three of the identified cytomegalovirus-associated TCR beta chains were confirmed in vitro to be specific for cytomegalovirus antigens. Linkage disequilibrium might explain the correlated functional status among segregating V segments, but an unknown experimental factor could not be ruled out. According to a later analysis, TCR association rates differed among HLA loci, with DRB1 alleles showing the most associated TCRs and HLA-C alleles showing the fewest. When HLA alleles, especially DR and DQ, strongly co-occurred, TCR associations were difficult to assign to individual alleles. Most TCR sequences were observed very rarely across donors, whereas some public TCRs were present in many individuals. In a later genetic analysis, fewer N-insertions in productive TCRs were reported among donors in an Asian-associated ancestry cluster than the approximately 630-donor mean. In an earlier analysis of approximately 590 of the donors, most TCR beta V segments appeared in productive rearrangements about 87% or about 30% of the time, broadly matching IMGT annotations. Because HLA typing was missing for some donors at each locus, association tests included only the typed subset. According to a later analysis, most CMV-associated TCR beta chains appeared to be HLA-restricted, and the HLA associations seemed to be driven largely by CMV exposure. The authors suggested that the approach could potentially be extended to other disease states and immunological phenotypes. This cohort had only TCR beta chains sequenced, and the lack of alpha or paired-chain data limited which features could be detected. A later analysis reported that several top co-occurrence clusters appeared linked to parvovirus B19, influenza, CMV and Epstein-Barr virus. Compared with equally common non-associated chains, HLA-associated TCR beta chains in a later analysis were more clonally expanded and had lower generation probabilities. Roughly uniform sequencing depth across donors was assumed in presence/absence analyses, although this assumption may not hold.

In total, more than 500 healthy bone marrow donors made up the cohort. At the time of sampling, all cohort members were nominally healthy, though unrecorded immune exposures were likely present. The donor tested CMV seronegative, placing the donor among the 350 or so seronegative members of the cohort. A peripheral blood sample was collected from each donor, and TCR beta sequencing was performed on peripheral blood mononuclear cells. Genomic DNA was extracted from the blood cell samples with the Qiagen DNeasy Blood Extraction Kit. The receptor was derived from a woman between 18 and 29 years old in good health and CMV-seronegative. Sequenced material: PBMCs.

The DNA sequence is TGTGCCAGCTCACCACCGGCAGAAGTGAACACTGAAGCTTTCTTT. It specifies CASSPPAEVNTEAFF. The chain employs TRBV18 and TRBJ1-1; too little of a D gene remains to name it. The junction shows trimming of 0 bases on V and 0 bases on J, plus 8 bases between the germline ends. The CDR3, cysteine through phenylalanine, is 15 amino acids long. The CDR3 DNA has 45 bases and is translated from base 1. The germline V gene specifies KGHSH as CDR1 and LQKENI as CDR2.